Shown below are 22 T cell receptor beta chains from a single sample sequenced in a study of control samples from healthy donors and cancer patients. The data were produced by immunoSEQ multiplex PCR, yet TCRdb's version contains in-frame clones alone and is incomplete. This table holds tens of thousands of clones, 88% found once. Material: PBMCs. These receptors were taken from a man between 45 and 60 years old with head and neck cancer.

This rearrangement joins TRBV5-1 to TRBJ2-5, with TRBD2 matching over 14 bases. The CDR3 has 15 residues. With V trimmed by 7 bases and J by 5 bases, 7 bases remained unmatched. The V gene's germline CDR1 is SGHRS and CDR2 YFSETQ. The CDR3 region has the DNA TGCGCCAGCGGGGGACTAGCGGGAGACGGTGAGACCCAGTACTTC. Amino acid sequence: CASGGLAGDGETQYF.

The J gene is TRBJ2-5, the V gene TRBV15; D not certain. V shed 0 bases and J shed 3 bases, with 8 bases lying between them. CDR1 and CDR2 (germline): LNHNV, YYDKDF (reference sequence). CDR3 length equals 14 residues. CDR3 in DNA: TGTGCCACCAGCAGAGATCATGGTGAAGAGACCCAGTACTTC. Translation: CATSRDHGEETQYF.

The chain combines TRBV10-1 with TRBJ1-2, with D possibly matching TRBD1 (6 bases). CDR1 WNHNN and CDR2 SYGVQD come from the germline V gene (reference sequence). The V end lost 3 bases, the J end lost 0 bases, and 8 bases lay between the germline ends. CDR3 length: 14 residues. The CDR3 DNA reads TGCGCCAGCAGTGAAAACAGGGCTAACTATGGCTACACCTTC. Translation: CASSENRANYGYTF.

This chain joins TRBV5-1 and TRBJ1-1, with D possibly TRBD1 on 5 matching bases. The germline V gene has CDR1 SGHRS and CDR2 YFSETQ. Trimming took off 2 bases at V and 0 bases at J, with 14 bases between the two ends. This CDR3 is built from 16 residues. CDR3 in amino acids: CASSLYSRALNTEAFF. In nucleotides, the CDR3 is TGCGCCAGCAGCTTATATTCCAGGGCCCTGAACACTGAAGCTTTCTTT.

The J gene is TRBJ2-1, the V gene TRBV12-3 or TRBV12-4; unclear D gene. CDR3 length equals 13 residues. V gave up 11 bases and J gave up 5 bases, with 16 bases separating them. The CDR3, as DNA: TGTGCCTCCCGTCAGTACGGAGACAATGAGCAGTTCTTC. Amino acid sequence: CASRQYGDNEQFF.

This chain joins TRBV3-1 (or the pseudogene TRBV3-2) and TRBJ1-1; D gene ambiguous. The CDR3 has 14 residues. Trimming left V 7 bases short and J 1 base short, with 13 bases between. Germline CDR1 reads LGHDT; CDR2 reads YNNKEL (reference sequence). The CDR3, as DNA: TGTGCCAGCAACCTCAAGCAGACGAACACTGAAGCTTTCTTT. Protein sequence: CASNLKQTNTEAFF.

The chain recombines TRBV24-1 with TRBJ2-3; D is unresolved. Germline lookup yields CDR1 KGHDR and CDR2 SFDVKD. V dropped 5 bases and J dropped 6 bases, with 17 bases sitting between them. CDR3 length: 15 residues. This chain's CDR3 is CATSGVHLSTDTQYF. The CDR3 coding sequence is TGTGCCACCAGTGGAGTTCACCTGAGTACGGATACGCAGTATTTT.

This clone was observed once. The DNA of the CDR3 is TGTGCCTGGAGCCCCGGGATCTATGGCTACACCTTC. Protein product: CAWSPGIYGYTF. The V gene is TRBV30, the J gene TRBJ1-2; D not resolved. Per the germline V gene, CDR1 is GTSNPN and CDR2 is SVGIG (reference sequence). V lost 3 bases and J lost 4, with 9 bases in between. The CDR3 extends over 12 amino acids.

The rearrangement joins TRBV19 to TRBJ1-1; D gene unclear. Germline V lookup: CDR1 LNHDA, CDR2 SQIVND (reference sequence). There are 12 residues in the CDR3. V lost 0 bases and J lost 6, with 5 bases in between. CDR3 sequence reads: CASSIESSEAFF. In nucleotides, the CDR3 is TGTGCCAGTAGTATAGAGTCCTCTGAAGCTTTCTTT. Full variable domain (missing parts from reference TRBV19 and TRBJ1-1): DGGITQSPKYLFRKEGQNVTLSCEQNLNHDAMYWYRQDPGQGLRLIYYSQIVNDFQKGDIAEGYSVSREKKESFPLTVTSAQKNPTAFYLCASSIESSEAFFGQGTRLTVV.

The chain employs TRBV27 and TRBJ2-3, with D possibly being TRBD2 (6 bases). This CDR3 is 12 amino acids long. Trimming took 5 bases from V and 9 from J, leaving 12 bases between them. Germline CDR1 MNHEY, CDR2 SMNVEV (reference sequence). DNA for the CDR3: TGTGCCAGCAGTCCCCGGGGGACCACGCAGTATTTT. Protein sequence: CASSPRGTTQYF.

This clone was observed a single time. The chain is built from TRBV27 and TRBJ2-1; 9 bases match TRBD2. Germline CDR1 and CDR2: MNHEY and SMNVEV (reference sequence). CDR3 length: 18 amino acids. V was clipped by 2 bases and J by 7 bases; unmatched bases: 15. This CDR3 is CASSLRAGGSQTGNEQFF. In DNA form, the CDR3 reads TGTGCCAGCAGTTTAAGAGCGGGGGGCTCACAGACGGGTAATGAGCAGTTCTTC.

The rearrangement uses TRBV4-1 and TRBJ2-7, with D unclear. The CDR3 sequence is 13 residues long. The germline V gene encodes CDR1 MGHRA and CDR2 YSYEKL. Trimming took 4 bases from V and 5 from J, leaving 12 bases between them. As DNA, the CDR3 is TGCGCCAGCAGCCTTCTCCGAGGTGACGAGCAGTACTTC. Its translation: CASSLLRGDEQYF.

The chain links TRBV6-6 to TRBJ2-7; D uncertain. CDR3 length: 13 residues. Germline V CDR1 and CDR2: MNHNY, SVGAGI (reference sequence). With 3 bases removed from V and 0 bases from J, the gap between germline ends came to 6 bases. In DNA, the CDR3 is TGTGCCAGCAGTTATGGGAACTCCTACGAGCAGTACTTC. Translated, it gives CASSYGNSYEQYF.

This clone was found once. The chain combines TRBV30 with TRBJ2-3; D not certain. Per the germline V gene, CDR1 is GTSNPN and CDR2 is SVGIG (reference sequence). The V and J ends lost 2 bases and 6 bases respectively, with 12 bases between them. This CDR3 is built from 13 residues. The CDR3 region has the DNA TGTGCCTGGAGTCGGGCGGAATGGGATACGCAGTATTTT. Protein sequence: CAWSRAEWDTQYF.

This chain links TRBV15 with TRBJ2-1, with 7 nucleotides matching TRBD1. J lost 6 bases, V lost 0 bases, and 5 bases had no gene match. Per germline, CDR1 LNHNV and CDR2 YYDKDF (reference sequence). The CDR3 sequence is 15 residues long. The CDR3 DNA reads TGTGCCACCAGCAGAGAGCTACGACAGGGCAATGAGCAGTTCTTC. It specifies CATSRELRQGNEQFF.

The rearrangement joins TRBV12-3 or TRBV12-4 to TRBJ2-5; D may be TRBD2 (6 bases). Trimming removed 6 bases from V and 3 bases from J, with 11 bases in between. The length of the CDR3 is 13 residues. CDR3 bases: TGTGCCAGCAGCGCGTCTAGCGAAGAGACCCAGTACTTC. The encoded protein is CASSASSEETQYF.

This clone was seen a single time. The V and J genes are TRBV6-5 and TRBJ2-2; the D gene is possibly TRBD1 (5 bases). Per germline, CDR1 MNHEY and CDR2 SVGAGI. V was trimmed by 7 bases and J by 7 bases, leaving 13 bases between them. CDR3 length equals 13 residues. CDR3 protein: CASKTVSVGELFF. In nucleotides, the CDR3 is TGTGCCAGCAAGACAGTTTCTGTCGGGGAGCTGTTTTTT.

About this clone itself: Other nucleotide sequences from this sample produce the same CDR3. The chain couples TRBV15 to TRBJ2-1; TRBD2 matches 11 bases. From germline, CDR1 is LNHNV and CDR2 YYDKDF (reference sequence). The V and J ends lost 0 bases and 6 bases, in that order; junction bases with no gene match: 1. This CDR3 is 15 amino acids long. The CDR3 protein is CATSRDLAGGNEQFF. CDR3 in DNA: TGTGCCACCAGCAGAGACCTAGCGGGAGGCAATGAGCAGTTCTTC.

This clone has only one observation. The chain has TRBV6-2 or TRBV6-3 and TRBJ2-6, with a tentative D call TRBD2 (6 bases). This CDR3 has 16 residues. Germline assignment: CDR1 MNHEY and CDR2 SVGEGT. V was trimmed by 4 bases and J by 1 base, leaving 11 bases between them. This chain's CDR3 is CASSFTSSSGANVLTF. As DNA, the CDR3 is TGTGCCAGCAGTTTCACTAGCAGTTCTGGGGCCAACGTCCTGACTTTC.

V usage is TRBV5-8 and J usage is TRBJ1-2, with a possible D match to TRBD1 (5 bases). The CDR3 is 17 residues long. Trimming took 2 bases from V and 4 from J, leaving 21 bases between them. Per germline, CDR1 SGHTS and CDR2 YDEGEE. The CDR3 DNA is TGTGCCAGCAGCTTCCCTGGGACGGAGGCCGTATTCTATGGCTACACCTTC. Its protein product is CASSFPGTEAVFYGYTF.

V gene TRBV11-3 combines with J gene TRBJ2-1, with 9 bases aligning to TRBD2. The V and J ends lost 1 base and 8 bases, in that order; junction bases with no gene match: 6. Germline V gives CDR1 SGHNT, CDR2 YENEEA. CDR3 length: 15 amino acids. CDR3 in amino acids: CASSLGWRGGDEQFF. Written as DNA, the CDR3 is TGTGCCAGCAGCTTAGGGTGGCGGGGGGGCGATGAGCAGTTCTTC.

The gene calls are TRBV15 and TRBJ2-3, with 12 positions matching TRBD2. Losses at the gene ends were 1 base for V and 3 bases for J; bases not matched to a gene: 5. The germline V gene encodes CDR1 LNHNV and CDR2 YYDKDF (reference sequence). The CDR3 runs to 17 residues. CDR3 DNA sequence: TGTGCCACCAGCAGAGTGACTAGCGGGAGAAGGACAGATACGCAGTATTTT. Translated: CATSRVTSGRRTDTQYF. Based on the CDR3 plus reference TRBV15 and TRBJ2-3, the full variable domain is DAMVIQNPRYQVTQFGKPVTLSCSQTLNHNVMYWYQQKSSQAPKLLFHYYDKDFNNEADTPDNFQSRRPNTSFCFLDIRSPGLGDTAMYLCATSRVTSGRRTDTQYFGPGTRLTVL.